This entry describes one T cell receptor (beta chain). Its antigen remains unidentified. The input lacks base qualities; no much larger clone sits a single base away. The sample belongs to a study of shared clonotypes between healthy human individuals (dated by TCRdb to the early 2020s). Turning to the overall study: A few men and two women, aged 18 to 49 years, made up the cohort. The study deeply sequenced blood TCR repertoires of about 5 healthy adults to estimate repertoire size and the extent of clonotype sharing between individuals. To increase sequencing depth and limit assay-specific biases, different laboratories used diverse techniques to prepare libraries and sequence TCR repertoires. Each donor's leukapheresis produced roughly between about 0.85 and 10 billion PBMCs. Summary of the overall study and its limitations: Based on pairwise subsampling, the degree of clonotype sharing among donors was expected to be affected by sequencing depth. Sampling was limited to blood, and TCR repertoires in tissue likely differ from TCR repertoires in blood. Because the study included a small number of donors, the genetic and exposure-history diversity represented was limited.

Donors were healthy HIV-negative adults with no recently reported acute infections or vaccinations. Every donor was a Caucasian adult living in Nashville, Tennessee, USA. In the unsorted samples, around 81 million PBMCs were counted, and genomic DNA was extracted using the QIAamp DNA Blood Mini kit. After blood collection by leukapheresis, PBMCs were isolated using Ficoll-Histopaque density gradient centrifugation and then cryopreserved in the vapor phase of liquid nitrogen. Using the deep immunoSEQ assay, TCR CDR3 regions were amplified from genomic DNA by multiplex PCR. Extracted genomic DNA from each cell subset was distributed evenly across all wells of several immunoSEQ 96-well plates, and each plate was treated as a replicate. For unsorted PBMC, each replicate PCR was loaded with 300 ng genomic DNA, equivalent to about 30,000 T cell genomes. Genomic DNA from unsorted PBMC was sequenced over ten immunoSEQ deep assay plates. Purified libraries were quantified with a Qubit 3.0 fluorometer, sized on a Bioanalyzer 2100, and re-quantified with the KAPA Library Quantification kit. A separate single-read 150-cycle Illumina NextSeq 550 flow cell was used to sequence each immunoSEQ 96-well plate. The authors processed their data as follows. Because only junctional sequences without quality scores were contained in the immunoSEQ output, filtering matching that applied to full-length reads could not be performed. Sequences were annotated with PyIR, a Python wrapper for IgBLAST v1.9, and V/J genes and CDR3 were assigned using IMGT germline references. Reads were filtered out if the reads had weak V/J assignments (E-value above 1e-6), no CDR3, stop codons, out-of-frame junctions, or ambiguous translated residues. A V3J clonotype was defined by an identical inferred V gene, J gene, and CDR3 amino acid sequence. Percentage overlap between repertoires was calculated by dividing the number of shared unique clonotypes by the size of the smaller repertoire. Repertoire richness was assessed with RTK rarefaction, the Chao1 estimator, and Recon v2.1 estimates of unobserved clonotypes. This immuneACCESS table, as held by TCRdb, lists in-frame sequences with V and J called but not all clones. Of the missing ones, under half trace to an unresolved V gene in checked studies; the others have no known cause. V and J calls and clone size come straight from that table; D and trimming were deduced from the DNA. The sample yields about 450,000 clones; more than 75% were counted once. Under 15% of the sample lies in the top ten.

Inclusive of the bounding cysteine and phenylalanine, the CDR3 is 16 residues long. Left in the record is the CDR3 DNA by itself, 48 bases read in frame from the first base. For CDR1 and CDR2, the germline V gene lists SGHRS and YFSETQ. Germline trimming amounts to 0 bases on V and 4 bases on J, with 5 as the count of junction bases outside the gene matches. The sequenced material came from PBMCs. This receptor was taken from a middle-aged woman in good health. Some clones in this sample may be carry-over from other donors' samples. The chain uses TRBV5-1 and TRBJ2-5, with TRBD2 matching 11 junction bases. CDR3 sequence: CASSLEASGRIETQYF. The nucleotides are TGCGCCAGCAGCTTGGAAGCTAGCGGGAGGATAGAGACCCAGTACTTC.